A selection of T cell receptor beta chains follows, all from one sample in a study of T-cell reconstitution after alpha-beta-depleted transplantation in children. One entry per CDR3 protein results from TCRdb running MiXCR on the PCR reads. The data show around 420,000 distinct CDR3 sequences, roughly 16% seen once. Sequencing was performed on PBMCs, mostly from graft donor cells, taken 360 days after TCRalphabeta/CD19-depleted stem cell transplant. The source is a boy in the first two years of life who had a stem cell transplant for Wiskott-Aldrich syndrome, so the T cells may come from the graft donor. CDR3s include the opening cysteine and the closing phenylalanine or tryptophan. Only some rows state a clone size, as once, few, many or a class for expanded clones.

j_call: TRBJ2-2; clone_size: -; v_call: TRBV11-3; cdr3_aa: CASSLWAGSETGELFF
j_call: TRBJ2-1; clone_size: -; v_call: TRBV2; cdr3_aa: CASSSESINEQFF
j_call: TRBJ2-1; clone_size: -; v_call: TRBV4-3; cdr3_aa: CASSQDRGEGYNEQFF
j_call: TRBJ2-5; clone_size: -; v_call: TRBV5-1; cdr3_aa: CASSPALRTEQETQYF
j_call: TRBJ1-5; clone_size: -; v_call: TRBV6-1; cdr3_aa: CASSGQGRQPQHF
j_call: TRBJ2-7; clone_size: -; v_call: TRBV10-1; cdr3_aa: CASSLSGPRGEQYF
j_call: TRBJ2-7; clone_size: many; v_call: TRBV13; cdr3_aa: CASSGPYEQYF
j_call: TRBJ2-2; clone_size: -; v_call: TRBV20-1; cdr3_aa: CSARQAGAGELFF
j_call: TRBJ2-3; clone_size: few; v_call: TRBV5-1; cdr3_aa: CASSWGLAGGPYVDTQYF
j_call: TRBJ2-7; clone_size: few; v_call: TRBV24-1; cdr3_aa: CATSVLDWPSVYEQYF
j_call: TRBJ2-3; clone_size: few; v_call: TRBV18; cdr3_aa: CASSSSSYTDTQYF
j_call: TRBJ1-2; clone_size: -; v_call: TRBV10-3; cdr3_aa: CAISVLPAGWGYGYTF
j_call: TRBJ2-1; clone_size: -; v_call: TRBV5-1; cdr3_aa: CASSLKNRQFF
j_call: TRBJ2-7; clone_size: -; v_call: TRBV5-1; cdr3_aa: CASRVDPLSSYEQYF
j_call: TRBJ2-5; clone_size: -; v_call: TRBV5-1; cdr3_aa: CASSLWPSGQETQYF
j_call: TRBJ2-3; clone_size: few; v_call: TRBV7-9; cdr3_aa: CASSLDERGFTDTQYF
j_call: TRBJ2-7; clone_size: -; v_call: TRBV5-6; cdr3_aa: CASSRTWGGPNYEQYF
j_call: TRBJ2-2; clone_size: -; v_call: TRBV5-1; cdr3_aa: CASSLRQVRDTGELFF
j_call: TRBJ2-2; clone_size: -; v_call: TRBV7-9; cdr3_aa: CASSISGRPGELFF
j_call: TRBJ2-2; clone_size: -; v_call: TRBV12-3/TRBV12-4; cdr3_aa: CASSSQGLYTGELFF
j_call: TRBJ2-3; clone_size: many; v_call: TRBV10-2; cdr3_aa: CASSSAGLAVTDTQYF
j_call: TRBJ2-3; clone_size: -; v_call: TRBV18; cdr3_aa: CASSPLAGAVDTQYF
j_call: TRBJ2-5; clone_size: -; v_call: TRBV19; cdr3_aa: CASSIGPRGAQYF
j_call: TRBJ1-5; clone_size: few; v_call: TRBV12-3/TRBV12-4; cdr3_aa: CASSLHYQPQHF
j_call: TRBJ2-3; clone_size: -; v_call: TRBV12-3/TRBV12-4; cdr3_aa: CASSLGGLWTDTQYF
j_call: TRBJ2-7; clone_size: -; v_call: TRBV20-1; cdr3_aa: CSASTGQRSYEQYF
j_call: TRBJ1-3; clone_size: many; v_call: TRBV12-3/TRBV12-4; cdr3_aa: CASTAGGNTIYF
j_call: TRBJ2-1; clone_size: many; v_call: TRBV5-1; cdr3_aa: CASSKDRSYNEQFF
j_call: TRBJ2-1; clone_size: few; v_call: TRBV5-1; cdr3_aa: CASSFVASGPYNEQFF
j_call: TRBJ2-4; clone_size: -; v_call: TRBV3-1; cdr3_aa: CASSQDNLGNIQYF
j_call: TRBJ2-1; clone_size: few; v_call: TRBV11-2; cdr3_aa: CASSPLPGGNEQFF
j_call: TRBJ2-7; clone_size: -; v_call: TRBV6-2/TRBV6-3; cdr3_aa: CASSLLAGALYEQYF
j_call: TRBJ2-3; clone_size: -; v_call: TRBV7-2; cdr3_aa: CASSFVRGPYTDTQYF
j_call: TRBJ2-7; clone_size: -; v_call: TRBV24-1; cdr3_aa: CATSDFMVQGASEQYF
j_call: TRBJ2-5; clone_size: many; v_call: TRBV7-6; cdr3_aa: CASSNLGKTQYF
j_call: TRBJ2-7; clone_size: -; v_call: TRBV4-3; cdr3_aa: CASSPGLARHYEQYF